This T cell receptor (beta chain) was captured in a study of T cells in Graves' hyperthyroidism and ophthalmopathy. Study conclusions and caveats: From stable hyperthyroidism, ophthalmopathy was set apart by a 13 V-J model.

This clonotype was detected many times. What it recognizes is unknown. TCR beta CDR3 region amplification was performed from RNA transcripts. RT-PCR in the first round (using the HTBI primer set) targeted the TCR CDR3. TCRdb processed the multiplex PCR reads anew with MiXCR; each CDR3 protein has one entry. The sample shows 370,000 or so distinct CDR3 sequences, 15% to 18% of them seen only once. Material for sequencing was blood. The receptor was isolated from a woman in her late teens or twenties with Graves' hyperthyroidism that later progressed to Graves' ophthalmopathy.

The chain's CDR3 is CATSGAGSPEQYF. CDR3 in DNA: TGTGCCACCAGTGGAGCGGGCTCGCCGGAGCAGTACTTC. The V gene is TRBV24-1, the J gene TRBJ2-7; tentative D call: TRBD2 (6 bases). This CDR3 contains 13 residues. Germline loops: CDR1 KGHDR, CDR2 SFDVKD. V gave up 5 bases and J gave up 7 bases, with 14 bases separating them.